The 17 T cell receptor beta chains given below trace back to one sample, sequenced in a study of metastatic and nonmetastatic thyroid tumors. Not a single patient had been given any form of treatment at any point before undergoing thyroid surgery. TCRdb redid the clone calls on the PCR reads using MiXCR. The sample has some 7,300 clones; under 20% are singletons. Sequencing was done on a sample of adjacent normal tissue. The receptors here all came from a male donor with papillary thyroid cancer or a benign thyroid nodule (not recorded which). Some clones in this sample may be carry-over from other donors' samples.

In this sample, this clone is medium-sized. The chain combines TRBV4-2 with TRBJ1-2; weak D call: TRBD1 (6 bases). CDR1 is LGHNA, CDR2 YNFKEQ, per germline. This CDR3 is 15 amino acids long. Trimming pared 0 bases from V and 6 bases from J, leaving 14 bases between. CDR3: CASSQETGGRDGYTF. In DNA, the CDR3 is TGTGCCAGCAGCCAAGAAACGGGGGGGCGCGATGGCTACACCTTC.

The gene calls are TRBV11-3 and TRBJ2-3, with D perhaps TRBD1 or TRBD2 (5 bases each). Trimming took 3 bases from V and 3 from J, leaving 10 bases between them. CDR1 and CDR2 (germline): SGHNT, YENEEA. This CDR3 has 14 amino acids. The CDR3 here is CASSFIGATDTQYF. The CDR3 nucleotides are TGTGCCAGCAGCTTTATCGGGGCAACAGATACGCAGTATTTT.

This rearrangement joins TRBV6-5 to TRBJ1-5, with D uncertain. This CDR3 contains 17 residues. Germline loops: CDR1 MNHEY, CDR2 SVGAGI. The V gene lost 4 bases and the J gene lost 0 bases, with 16 bases spanning the gap. The CDR3 region has the DNA TGTGCCAGCAGTTCCCCCGGGAGGGCCTATAGCAATCAGCCCCAGCATTTT. Protein sequence: CASSSPGRAYSNQPQHF.

By proportion, this clone is medium-sized. The gene calls are TRBV2 and TRBJ2-2, with D possibly TRBD2 on 6 matching bases. V shed 4 bases and J shed 2 bases, with 14 bases lying between them. The CDR3 runs 16 residues. Germline V gene lookup returns CDR1 SNHLY and CDR2 FYNNEI. The CDR3 loop is CASSGGVATNTGELFF. DNA for the CDR3: TGTGCCAGCAGTGGGGGGGTAGCGACCAACACCGGGGAGCTGTTTTTT.

There are a few counts of this clone. The chain links TRBV6-1 to TRBJ2-3, with 10 bases lining up with TRBD2. With 6 bases clipped from V and 4 bases from J, the junction kept 7 bases outside the gene matches. CDR3 size: 15 residues. CDR1 MNHNS and CDR2 SASEGT come from the germline V gene. The CDR3 nucleotides are TGTGCCAGCAGCGCGGGACTAGCGAGAGCAGATACGCAGTATTTT. Translating it yields CASSAGLARADTQYF.

This chain links TRBV9 with TRBJ2-1; TRBD1 is a possible D gene (6 bases). Trimming pared 3 bases from V and 2 bases from J, leaving 12 bases between. The length of the CDR3 is 15 residues. Germline CDR1 and CDR2: SGDLS and YYNGEE. DNA for the CDR3: TGTGCCAGCAGCGCTTACAGGGAAGCCTACAATGAGCAGTTCTTC. Translating gives CASSAYREAYNEQFF. Supplemented by reference TRBV9 and TRBJ2-1, the full variable domain reads DSGVTQTPKHLITATGQRVTLRCSPRSGDLSVYWYQQSLDQGLQFLIQYYNGEERAKGNILERFSAQQFPDLHSELNLSSLELGDSALYFCASSAYREAYNEQFFGPGTRLTVL.

By share, this clone counts as large. The J gene is TRBJ2-7, the V gene TRBV6-2 or TRBV6-3, with a possible D match to TRBD2 (7 bases). Germline CDR1 and CDR2: MNHEY and SVGEGT. Trimming cost V 6 bases and J 7 bases, with 19 bases left between them. This CDR3 comprises 14 residues. The CDR3 loop is CASSPMGGPGEQYF. CDR3 DNA: TGTGCCAGCAGCCCGATGGGGGGGCCGGGGGAGCAGTACTTC.

V is TRBV5-1 and J is TRBJ2-2; tentatively, D is TRBD1 (5 bases). V lost 5 bases to trimming and J lost 6 bases, with 11 bases between them. Looked up from germline, CDR1 is SGHRS and CDR2 is YFSETQ. CDR3 length equals 13 residues. This CDR3 reads CASRQGDSGELFF. CDR3 nucleotides: TGCGCCAGCAGACAAGGGGATTCCGGGGAGCTGTTTTTT.

This clone was seen more than once but under ten times. This may be a read error, as it is one base from a much larger clone. J is TRBJ1-2 and V is TRBV6-1; 8 positions match TRBD1. The germline V gene encodes CDR1 MNHNS and CDR2 SASEGT. The CDR3 has 15 amino acids. The CDR3: CASGEGGQGSYGYTF. Written as DNA, the CDR3 is TGTGCCAGCGGTGAAGGAGGACAGGGCTCCTATGGCTACACCTTC.

The chain carries TRBV30 and TRBJ2-5; the D gene is possibly TRBD2 (5 bases). CDR1 is GTSNPN, CDR2 SVGIG, per germline (reference sequence). V lost 2 bases to trimming and J lost 5 bases, with 12 bases between them. The CDR3 has 13 residues. Here the CDR3 reads CAWSHGDFETQYF. The DNA of the CDR3 is TGTGCCTGGAGTCACGGGGATTTCGAGACCCAGTACTTC.

This rearrangement joins TRBV28 to TRBJ1-1; TRBD1 might be the D (6 bases). Trimming took off 8 bases at V and 3 bases at J, with 13 bases between the two ends. Germline V lookup: CDR1 MDHEN, CDR2 SYDVKM. CDR3 size: 13 residues. The CDR3: CASRRGGYTEAFF. CDR3 sequence (DNA): TGTGCCAGCCGTCGCGGGGGCTACACTGAAGCTTTCTTT.

In its sample, this clone is medium-sized. The CDR3 sequence: CASSGYQPQHF. The CDR3 DNA reads TGTGCCAGCAGTGGGTATCAGCCCCAGCATTTT. The V and J genes are TRBV28 and TRBJ1-5; D gene uncertain. Trimming took off 5 bases at V and 5 bases at J, with 4 bases between the two ends. From germline, CDR1 is MDHEN and CDR2 SYDVKM. The CDR3 runs to 11 residues.

The chain recombines TRBV20-1 with TRBJ2-7; the D gene is possibly TRBD2 (5 bases). CDR3 length: 15 residues. The ends were cut back, 3 bases at V and 4 bases at J, with 19 bases in the middle. The V gene's germline CDR1 is DFQATT and CDR2 SNEGSKA (reference sequence). CDR3 sequence reads: CSASSPRGTGYEQYF. CDR3 coding DNA: TGCAGTGCTAGTTCCCCCCGGGGAACGGGATACGAGCAGTACTTC.

This chain links TRBV6-5 with TRBJ1-5; D unresolved. The CDR3 has 14 amino acids. The V end lost 2 bases, the J end lost 5 bases, and 10 bases lay between the germline ends. Germline CDR1 is MNHEY and CDR2 is SVGAGI. Here the CDR3 reads CASSYAGPDQPQHF. The CDR3, as DNA: TGTGCCAGCAGTTACGCCGGGCCAGATCAGCCCCAGCATTTT.

The CDR3 bases are TGTGCCAGCAGCTTAACAGGGTTCGAGCAGTACTTC. Translation gives CASSLTGFEQYF. V is TRBV11-2 and J is TRBJ2-7; D possibly corresponds to TRBD1 (6 bases). The germline CDR1 and CDR2 sequences are SGHAT and FQNNGV. V shed 2 bases and J shed 6 bases, with 8 bases lying between them. The CDR3 is made up of 12 amino acids.

This clone was observed a handful of times. The V call is TRBV19, the J call TRBJ2-3, with 9 bases lining up with TRBD2. With 3 bases clipped from V and 2 bases from J, the junction kept 3 bases outside the gene matches. The CDR3 contains 15 residues. The germline gives CDR1 LNHDA, CDR2 SQIVND (reference sequence). The CDR3 DNA reads TGTGCCAGTAGTATGTCTAGCGGGATCACAGATACGCAGTATTTT. Protein sequence: CASSMSSGITDTQYF.

The V gene is TRBV20-1, the J gene TRBJ1-2; D call uncertain. The V gene's germline CDR1 is DFQATT and CDR2 SNEGSKA (reference sequence). The V and J ends lost 0 bases and 7 bases respectively, with 15 bases between them. The CDR3 runs 14 residues. Written as DNA, the CDR3 is TGCAGTGCTAGAGAGGAGTACAACTCATTTGGCTACACCTTC. Its translation is CSAREEYNSFGYTF.